This T cell receptor beta chain was documented in a study of T cells after yellow fever vaccination (dated by TCRdb to the late 2010s). Regarding the research as a whole: The SMART-Seq v4 Ultra Low Input RNA kit was used to prepare libraries from fractions with low cell numbers. To track T-cell clones before and after primary and booster YFV17D yellow fever vaccination, bulk TCR alpha and beta repertoires were sequenced longitudinally. Two healthy male donors, one aged 18 to 29 and one aged 30 to 40 years, were included in the cohort. Blood was collected at multiple timepoints before and after primary and secondary immunization, and bulk PBMC replicates and cell subsets were isolated. Overall results and qualifications from the work: Computational filtering was required because FACS-sorted repertoires could contain abundant contaminating clonotypes from the bulk population. After the booster, most of the clones that had expanded following primary vaccination were detected again (roughly 97% of CD4 and around 88% of CD8), which suggests that memory was broadly maintained. The secondary T-cell response was found to be weaker but faster than the primary response, with a peak reached on day 5 rather than on day 15. A small fraction of clonotypes showed up in both the CD4 and CD8 compartments, probably as a result of convergent recombination. The study included only two donors, which limits how far the findings can be generalized.

TCR cDNA was made using 5'RACE template switching, a step that added a universal primer site and unique molecular identifiers. cDNA synthesis was primed from both the TCR alpha and TCR beta constant segments. Libraries were amplified in two PCR steps, with sample barcodes and sequencing adapters added in the second step. Sequencing of the libraries was done on either Illumina HiSeq 2500 (2x100 bp) or NovaSeq (2x150 bp). Regarding the original processing steps: MIGEC was used to demultiplex reads and collapse the reads into UMI consensus sequences, and MiXCR was used for V(D)J alignment. Clonotypes responding to the vaccine were identified with edgeR on replicate PBMC samples, with the criteria of FDR below 0.01 and a log2 fold change above 5 up to day 15. Bulk clonotypes were assigned CD4 or CD8 identity according to which sequenced CD4 or CD8 repertoire held them at higher abundance. TCRdb ran its own pipeline on the public reads, namely fastp trimming at Q25 and MiXCR clone calling, and kept in-frame beta chains. Each CDR3 protein appears once, grouped with its most common genes and DNA. The V and J calls and clone size come from TCRdb's table, not from the authors' own analysis. The sample yields fewer than 450,000 distinct CDR3 sequences; about 7.8% were counted once. The ten largest clonotypes hold around 17% of the sample.

The germline V gene supplies CDR1 MNHEY and CDR2 SVGAGI. Trimming takes 4 bases off V and 3 bases off J; junction bases not matched to a gene: 5. The CDR3 sequence holds 15 residues, the cysteine and phenylalanine included. Just the 45-base CDR3 DNA is kept, in frame starting at base 1. Details on this clonotype: The antigen it binds to is not known. It has no much larger one-base neighbor in the sample; base qualities were not kept.

The intended sense of this specimen's treatment or condition label: live attenuated yellow fever vaccine strain. At every blood-draw timepoint, two biological replicates of bulk PBMCs were collected. A standard Ficoll-Paque protocol was used to isolate PBMCs from peripheral blood. TriZol was used to extract RNA from bulk PBMCs, from CD4 and CD8 fractions, and from dextramer-positive and dextramer-negative fractions. The material was PBMCs, obtained around 45 days after the first yellow fever vaccination. This receptor chain uses TRBV6-5 and TRBJ2-1; TRBD2 lines up with 8 middle nucleotides. This clonotype was obtained from a young man who received the YFV17D yellow fever vaccine. The nucleotide sequence is TGTGCCAGCAGTTCCGCGGGGGGCGACTACAATGAGCAGTTCTTC. Translation gives CASSSAGGDYNEQFF.